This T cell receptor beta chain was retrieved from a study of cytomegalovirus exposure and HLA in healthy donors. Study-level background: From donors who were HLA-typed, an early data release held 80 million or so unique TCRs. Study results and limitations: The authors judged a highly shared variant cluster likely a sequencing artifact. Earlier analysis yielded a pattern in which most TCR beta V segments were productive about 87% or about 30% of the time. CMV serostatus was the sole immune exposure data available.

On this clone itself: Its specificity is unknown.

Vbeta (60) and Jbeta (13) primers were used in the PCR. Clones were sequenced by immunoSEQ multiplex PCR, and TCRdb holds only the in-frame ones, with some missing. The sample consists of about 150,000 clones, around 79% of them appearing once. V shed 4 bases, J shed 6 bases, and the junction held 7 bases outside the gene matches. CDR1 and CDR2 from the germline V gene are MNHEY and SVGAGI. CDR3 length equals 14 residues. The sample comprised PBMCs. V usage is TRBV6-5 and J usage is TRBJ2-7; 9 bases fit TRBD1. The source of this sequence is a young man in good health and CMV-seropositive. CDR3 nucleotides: TGTGCCAGCAGTTCTGGGACAGGGCCCTCCGAGCAGTACTTC. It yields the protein CASSSGTGPSEQYF.